Described below is a single TCR beta chain sequence and its context. The target of this receptor is not known. No base-level quality is on record; no much larger clone is a single base apart. Whole blood was collected in K2EDTA tubes by collaborating institutions according to the institutions' own protocols. Collaborator samples were shipped for TCRbeta analysis as frozen whole blood, isolated PBMCs, or DNA extracted from either sample type. The data derive from a study of blood T cell repertoires in COVID-19 (dated by TCRdb to about 2020). About the full investigation: Collaborator samples came from the United States, Italy and Spain and covered acute and convalescent phases of COVID-19. The prospective study material was composed of cDNA or gDNA derived from T cells, B-cell-depleted T cells, or PBMCs. The dataset comprised deeply sampled blood TCRbeta repertoires from subjects exposed to, actively infected with, or recovered from COVID-19. The repertoires were made available in a free public database intended to serve as a resource for research on the immune response to SARS-CoV-2. Samples came from the ongoing ImmuneRACE study (first 160 participants) plus 1,254 subjects from 6 global collaborators. The sample metadata nearly always contained a de-identified subject ID, COVID-19 status, age in years and sex. Where available, HLA class I and class II types were taken from metadata supplied by the sample provider and were not determined by assay-based typing. The full study reports these points: How much clinical and demographic metadata was included differed by source and by participant, and the metadata was provided uncurated.

TCRbeta CDR3 regions were amplified from genomic DNA using the immunoSEQ Assay, a bias-controlled multiplex PCR. The published analysis was carried out like this. Within the assay, amplification of reference gene primers was used to estimate how many nucleated cells each sample contained. To quantify the absolute abundance of each unique TCRbeta CDR3 rearrangement, sequence reads were collapsed and filtered. Productive Simpson clonality was computed per sample as the square root of Simpson's diversity index over productive rearrangements. TCRdb re-hosts the immuneACCESS table, in-frame sequences only. Its copies lack some clones; in the studies checked, an unresolved V gene accounts for under half of them, and the cause for the rest is not known. V and J calls and clone size are as listed in that table; D and trimming were resolved from the DNA. The sample table shows approximately 12,000 clones, and around 90% are seen once. The top ten hold over 25% of the sample.

CDR1 and CDR2 were assigned from the germline V gene as SGHVS and FQNEAQ. Trimming takes 6 bases off V and 5 bases off J; junction bases not matched to a gene: 11. From cysteine to phenylalanine, the CDR3 is 15 amino acids long. Just the 45-base CDR3 DNA is kept, in frame starting at base 1. The V and J segments used are TRBV7-8 and TRBJ2-5; 8 junctional bases match TRBD2. The specimen was peripheral blood. The receptor comes from a woman between 65 and 79 years old with active COVID-19. In nucleotides, the sequence is TGTGCCAGCAGTTCTTCCGGGAGGGCCCTTGAGACCCAGTACTTC. The translation is CASSSSGRALETQYF.